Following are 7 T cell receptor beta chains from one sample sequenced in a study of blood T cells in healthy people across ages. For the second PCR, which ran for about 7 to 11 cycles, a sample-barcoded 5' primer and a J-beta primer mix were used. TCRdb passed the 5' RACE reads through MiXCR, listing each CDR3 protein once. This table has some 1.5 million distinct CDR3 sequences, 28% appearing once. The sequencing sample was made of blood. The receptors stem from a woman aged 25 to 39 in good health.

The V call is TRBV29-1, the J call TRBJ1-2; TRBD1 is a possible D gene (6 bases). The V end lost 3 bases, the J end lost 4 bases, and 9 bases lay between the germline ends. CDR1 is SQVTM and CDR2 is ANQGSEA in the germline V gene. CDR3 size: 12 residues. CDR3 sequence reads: CSVDTGTYGYTF. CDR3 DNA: TGCAGCGTTGATACAGGGACCTATGGCTACACCTTC.

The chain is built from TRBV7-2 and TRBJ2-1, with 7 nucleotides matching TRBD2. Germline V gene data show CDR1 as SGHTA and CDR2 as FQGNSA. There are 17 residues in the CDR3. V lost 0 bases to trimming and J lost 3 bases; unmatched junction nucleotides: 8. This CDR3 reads CASSLAETSDLYNEQFF. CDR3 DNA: TGTGCCAGCAGCTTAGCTGAAACTAGCGACCTCTACAATGAGCAGTTCTTC.

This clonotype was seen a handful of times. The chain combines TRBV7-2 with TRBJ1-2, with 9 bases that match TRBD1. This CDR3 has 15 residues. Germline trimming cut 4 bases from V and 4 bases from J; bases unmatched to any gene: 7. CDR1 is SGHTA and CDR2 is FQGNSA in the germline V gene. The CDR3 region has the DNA TGTGCCAGCAGCTCAAATACGGACAGGGGCTATGGCTACACCTTC. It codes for CASSSNTDRGYGYTF.

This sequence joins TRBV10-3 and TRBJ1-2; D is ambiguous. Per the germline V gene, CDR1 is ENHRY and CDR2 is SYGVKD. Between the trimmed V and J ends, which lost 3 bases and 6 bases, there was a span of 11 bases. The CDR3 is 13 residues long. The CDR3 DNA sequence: TGTGCCATCAGTGAAACAGAGGAGAATGGCTACACCTTC. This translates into CAISETEENGYTF.

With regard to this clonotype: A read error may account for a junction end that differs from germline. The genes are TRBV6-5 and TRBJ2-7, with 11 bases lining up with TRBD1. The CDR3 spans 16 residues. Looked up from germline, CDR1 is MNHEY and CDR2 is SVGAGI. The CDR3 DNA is TGTTCCAGCAGTTACTCGAGGGGGACAGGGGGGAGCGAGCAGTACTTC. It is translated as CSSSYSRGTGGSEQYF.

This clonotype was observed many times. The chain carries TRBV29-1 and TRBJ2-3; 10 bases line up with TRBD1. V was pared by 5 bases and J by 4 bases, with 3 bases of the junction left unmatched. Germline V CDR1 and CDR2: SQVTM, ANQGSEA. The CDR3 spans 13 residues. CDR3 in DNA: TGCAGCGTTAGACAGGGGGCGTCAGATACGCAGTATTTT. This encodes CSVRQGASDTQYF.

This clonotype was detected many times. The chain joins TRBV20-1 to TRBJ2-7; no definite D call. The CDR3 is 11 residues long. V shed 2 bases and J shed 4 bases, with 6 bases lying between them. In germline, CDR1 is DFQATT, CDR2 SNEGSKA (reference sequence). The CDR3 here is CSARLDYEQYF. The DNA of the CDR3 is TGCAGTGCTAGATTGGATTACGAGCAGTACTTC.